Listed below are T cell receptor beta chains from one sample, sequenced in a study of shared clonotypes between healthy human individuals. Libraries were prepared by immunoSEQ multiplex PCR; TCRdb keeps only in-frame clonotypes and omits some of them. The sample holds approximately 840,000 clones, about 96% seen once. The sample consisted of naive CD8+ T cells sorted from blood. The receptors originated from a man younger than 40 in good health. The CDR3 runs from the conserved cysteine through the conserved F or W. A D gene is named only where the DNA matches it firmly. Clone size, where shown, is once, few, many, or a class for clones that have expanded.

>TRBJ1-5|.|TRBV10-3|.
CAISVGGSNQPQHF
TGTGCCATCAGTGTCGGGGGTAGCAATCAGCCCCAGCATTTT
>TRBJ2-1|.|TRBV18|TRBD2
CASSPPELAGGTVGNEQFF
TGTGCCAGCTCACCTCCCGAGCTAGCGGGAGGGACGGTAGGGAATGAGCAGTTCTTC
>TRBJ2-7|.|TRBV19|.
CASSIAGSSYEQYF
TGTGCCAGTAGTATAGCGGGGAGCTCCTACGAGCAGTACTTC
>TRBJ2-1|.|TRBV6-1|TRBD2
CASSPLGAGYNEQFF
TGTGCCAGCAGTCCCCTTGGAGCGGGGTACAATGAGCAGTTCTTC
>TRBJ2-1|once|TRBV28|.
CASSLDLAEQFF
TGTGCCAGCAGTTTAGATCTTGCTGAGCAGTTCTTC
>TRBJ1-5|.|TRBV18|TRBD1
CASSPRTGDILSNQPQHF
TGTGCCAGCTCACCACGGACAGGGGATATCCTCAGCAATCAGCCCCAGCATTTT
>TRBJ2-7|.|TRBV7-9|.
CASSSLGFHEQYF
TGTGCCAGCAGCTCCCTCGGGTTCCACGAGCAGTACTTC
>TRBJ2-1|.|TRBV28|TRBD2
CASSLAVYNEQFF
TGTGCCAGCAGCCTAGCGGTTTACAATGAGCAGTTCTTC
>TRBJ2-4|.|TRBV7-2|TRBD1
CASSSGQGRILAKNIQYF
TGTGCCAGCAGCTCCGGACAGGGGCGCATTCTAGCCAAAAACATTCAGTACTTC
>TRBJ2-1|.|TRBV7-8|TRBD2
CASSLAGSSGWRNEQFF
TGTGCCAGCAGCTTAGCGGGCTCTAGCGGATGGCGCAATGAGCAGTTCTTC
>TRBJ2-3|once|TRBV4-1|.
CASSQVGLDSSTDTQYF
TGCGCCAGCAGCCAGGTCGGACTGGATTCTAGCACAGATACGCAGTATTTT
>TRBJ2-5|.|TRBV7-9|.
CASSLAAQETQYF
TGTGCCAGCAGCTTAGCGGCTCAAGAGACCCAGTACTTC
>TRBJ2-7|.|TRBV4-3|TRBD2
CASSLKVGLADAYEQYF
TGCGCCAGCAGCCTTAAAGTGGGGCTAGCGGACGCCTACGAGCAGTACTTC
>TRBJ1-4|.|TRBV11-3|TRBD1
CASSPSGQGRGEKLFF
TGTGCCAGCAGCCCAAGCGGACAGGGCCGAGGTGAAAAACTGTTTTTT
>TRBJ2-7|.|TRBV27|TRBD2
CASSFSSAGVPEQYF
TGTGCCAGCAGTTTTAGTTCGGCGGGAGTCCCCGAGCAGTACTTC
>TRBJ2-2|.|TRBV4-1|.
CASSQVTGRTGELFF
TGCGCCAGCAGCCAAGTAACAGGGAGGACCGGGGAGCTGTTTTTT
>TRBJ1-1|.|TRBV4-3|.
CASSRDRSEDEAFF
TGCGCCAGCAGCCGAGACCGCTCAGAAGATGAAGCTTTCTTT
>TRBJ2-2|once|TRBV9|.
CASKSGTHNTGELFF
TGTGCCAGCAAGTCCGGGACACACAACACCGGGGAGCTGTTTTTT
>TRBJ2-5|.|TRBV28|.
CASSFQQGETQYF
TGTGCCAGCAGTTTCCAGCAGGGGGAGACCCAGTACTTC
>TRBJ2-1|once|TRBV5-6|.
CASSLGQMNDQFF
TGTGCCAGCAGCTTGGGACAGATGAATGATCAGTTCTTC
>TRBJ1-1|.|TRBV7-6|TRBD1
CASSSNYRDSARLNTEAFF
TGTGCCAGCAGCTCGAATTACCGGGACAGTGCCCGTTTGAACACTGAAGCTTTCTTT
>TRBJ2-2|.|TRBV27|TRBD2
CASSLSLAGGPGELFF
TGTGCCAGCAGTTTAAGCCTAGCGGGAGGCCCCGGGGAGCTGTTTTTT
>TRBJ1-5|.|TRBV2|.
CASSADVGNQPQHF
TGTGCCAGCAGCGCAGACGTTGGCAATCAGCCCCAGCATTTT
>TRBJ2-7|.|TRBV7-9|.
CASSLAVVGTNYEQYF
TGTGCCAGCAGCTTAGCGGTCGTGGGGACAAACTACGAGCAGTACTTC
>TRBJ2-2|.|TRBV19|.
CASSIDREYRQDTGELFF
TGTGCCAGTAGTATAGATCGCGAATACAGGCAGGACACCGGGGAGCTGTTTTTT
>TRBJ2-7|.|TRBV7-9|TRBD2
CASGGRVSYEQYF
TGTGCCAGCGGCGGGAGGGTTTCCTACGAGCAGTACTTC
>TRBJ1-4|.|TRBV28|.
CASRNQGSNEKLFF
TGTGCCAGCCGCAACCAGGGCTCTAATGAAAAACTGTTTTTT
>TRBJ2-3|.|TRBV25-1|TRBD2
CASSGRERADTQYF
TGTGCCAGCAGTGGGCGGGAGCGGGCAGATACGCAGTATTTT